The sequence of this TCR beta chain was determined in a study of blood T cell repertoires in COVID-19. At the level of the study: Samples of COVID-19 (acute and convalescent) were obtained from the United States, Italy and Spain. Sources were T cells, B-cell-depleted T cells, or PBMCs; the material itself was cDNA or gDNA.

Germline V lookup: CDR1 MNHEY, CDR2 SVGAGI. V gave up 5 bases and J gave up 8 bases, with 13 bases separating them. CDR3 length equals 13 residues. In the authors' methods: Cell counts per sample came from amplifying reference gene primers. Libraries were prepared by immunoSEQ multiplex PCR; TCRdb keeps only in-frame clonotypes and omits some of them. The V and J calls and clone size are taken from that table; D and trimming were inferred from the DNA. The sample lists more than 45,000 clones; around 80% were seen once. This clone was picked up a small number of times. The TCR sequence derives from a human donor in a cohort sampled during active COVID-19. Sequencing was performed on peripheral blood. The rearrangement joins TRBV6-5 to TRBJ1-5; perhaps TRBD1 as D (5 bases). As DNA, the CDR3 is TGTGCCAGCAGTACGACAGCCCAGAAGCCCCAGCATTTT. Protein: CASSTTAQKPQHF.